Included here is one TCR beta chain sequence, with context. The data stem from a study of blood T cell repertoires in COVID-19. Overall study: COVID-19 samples collected from the United States, Italy and Spain covered acute and convalescent phases.

During the 2 weeks before they entered the study, exposed participants had met someone with a PCR-confirmed or clinician-diagnosed COVID-19 case. Sequencing was performed with immunoSEQ multiplex PCR; in TCRdb, only in-frame clones are kept and a portion is missing. The sample consists of 350,000 to 450,000 clones, roughly 90% of them appearing once. V trimming: 2 bases; J trimming: 3 bases; junction bases outside the gene matches: 6. Germline values: CDR1 ENHRY, CDR2 SYGVKD. This CDR3 contains 16 residues. V usage is TRBV10-3 and J usage is TRBJ2-3; 9 bases map to TRBD2. This receptor was taken from a woman aged 18-29 years who had been exposed to COVID-19. Sequences were obtained from PBMCs or T cells enriched from blood (not recorded which). The CDR3 DNA reads as TGTGCCATCAGTGAGGGTAGCGGGGGAAGAACAGATACGCAGTATTTT. Translation gives CAISEGSGGRTDTQYF.